The 3 T cell receptor beta chains in this list originate from one sample, sequenced in a study of blood T cells in healthy people across ages. A second PCR of about 7 to 12 cycles used a sample-barcoded 5' primer and a J-beta primer mix. TCRdb redid the calling of the 5' RACE reads with MiXCR, one entry per CDR3 protein. The table lists some 1.6 million distinct CDR3 sequences, about 31% of them singletons. The sequenced sample consisted of blood. The receptors shown here come from a woman younger than 45 in good health.

The chain is built from TRBV20-1 and TRBJ2-1; D gene uncertain. Germline V gene lookup returns CDR1 DFQATT and CDR2 SNEGSKA (reference sequence). The CDR3 spans 16 residues. Trimming cost V 6 bases and J 0 bases, with 18 bases left between them. In nucleotides, the CDR3 is TGCAGTGCCCAGGCGGCGGACCCAAGCTCCTACAATGAGCAGTTCTTC. Its translation: CSAQAADPSSYNEQFF.

The CDR3: CASSLPSSAQYF. The CDR3 coding sequence is TGTGCCAGCAGTTTACCTAGTTCAGCGCAGTATTTT. The chain combines TRBV12-3 or TRBV12-4 with TRBJ2-3, with D hard to call. V was pared by 2 bases and J by 10 bases, with 10 bases between. The CDR3 totals 12 residues.

The J gene is TRBJ2-7, the V gene TRBV6-1; D is possibly TRBD2 (7 bases). This CDR3 has 14 amino acids. V lost 3 bases and J lost 4, with 13 bases in between. In germline, CDR1 is MNHNS, CDR2 SASEGT. CDR3 bases: TGTGCCAGCAGTGAGTCGGGGGGCGCGTACGAGCAGTACTTC. Protein sequence: CASSESGGAYEQYF.